This TCR beta chain was captured in a study of OX40 agonist ivuxolimab in advanced cancers. On the study more broadly: The dose-escalation cohort had hepatocellular carcinoma, melanoma, renal cell or head and neck cancer. A history of anti-PD-1, anti-PD-L1 or anti-CTLA-4 therapy was acceptable, and 40% had some. Broader study findings: On average, CD8+ T cells showed a greater number of expanded clones than CD4+.

Here immunoSEQ multiplex PCR was the method, and the copy in TCRdb shows in-frame clones only, minus some. Among around 44,000 clones listed, around 80% were seen once. CDR3 length: 12 amino acids. V lost 5 bases to trimming and J lost 13 bases, with 18 bases between them. From germline, CDR1 is SGHRS and CDR2 YFSETQ. As for this clone: What it recognizes is unknown.

Autoimmune disease history or systemic immunosuppression led to patients being barred. Material: CD4+ or CD8+ T cells sorted from blood, obtained in a trial of the OX40 agonist ivuxolimab. The chain links TRBV5-1 to TRBJ1-2; unclear D gene. This clonotype was obtained from an adult with an advanced solid tumor such as melanoma, head and neck, liver or kidney cancer. In DNA form, the CDR3 reads TGCGCCAGCAGGACGGACCCGGGTGGGCCCACCTTC. This encodes CASRTDPGGPTF.